Listed here are 18 T cell receptor beta chains from one sample, sequenced in a study of blood T cell repertoires in COVID-19. This table comes from immunoSEQ multiplex PCR, and its TCRdb copy is limited to in-frame clones, with some not included. In the table there are 400,000 to 550,000 clones, around nine tenths of which are singletons. Sequenced material: peripheral blood. The receptors originated from a woman under 40 with acute or convalescent COVID-19.

This clone was seen a single time. J is TRBJ1-3 and V is TRBV18; D unclear. Germline CDR1 KGHSH, CDR2 LQKENI. The CDR3 runs 14 residues. Trimming removed 2 bases from V and 8 bases from J, with 13 bases in between. The CDR3 DNA reads as TGTGCCAGCTCACCAACCGGGGAGACGGACACCATATATTTT. Its protein is CASSPTGETDTIYF.

The table lists this clone with a few counts. This chain links TRBV6-1 with TRBJ1-4, with D uncertain. The CDR3 runs 13 residues. Germline V CDR1 and CDR2: MNHNS, SASEGT. V gave up 3 bases and J gave up 5 bases, with 7 bases separating them. DNA of the CDR3: TGTGCCAGCAGTGAGGGCAAGAATGAAAAACTGTTTTTT. Translated, it gives CASSEGKNEKLFF.

J is TRBJ1-1 and V is TRBV30; D may be TRBD1 (6 bases). V lost 4 bases to trimming and J lost 12 bases, with 33 bases between them. The CDR3 contains 17 residues. Germline CDR1 reads GTSNPN; CDR2 reads SVGIG (reference sequence). This CDR3 reads CAWKEQVRGKRRDTTFF. DNA of the CDR3: TGTGCCTGGAAGGAACAAGTTAGGGGGAAACGGCGAGACACGACTTTCTTT.

The chain couples TRBV21-1 to TRBJ2-1; the table's D call, TRBD1, has no DNA check behind it. TRBV21-1 is a listed pseudogene. The CDR3 is 14 amino acids. CDR3 loop: CASSNWDSYNEQFF. The CDR3 DNA sequence: TGTGCCAGCAGCAACTGGGACAGCTACAATGAGCAGTTCTTC.

The V call is TRBV28, the J call TRBJ1-2; D is ambiguous. Germline V gene lookup returns CDR1 MDHEN and CDR2 SYDVKM. The CDR3 covers 12 residues. Trimming took off 10 bases at V and 1 base at J, with 10 bases between the two ends. This CDR3 is CATRSYNYGYTF. The DNA for the CDR3 is TGTGCCACCAGGAGTTATAACTATGGCTACACCTTC.

V gene TRBV28 combines with J gene TRBJ1-3; weak D call: TRBD1 (6 bases). The V end was cut by 1 base, the J end by 4 bases, with 11 bases between. The CDR3 contains 15 residues. Germline CDR1 is MDHEN and CDR2 is SYDVKM. CDR3 nucleotides: TGTGCCAGCAGTTTATCAGGGGTCGGAGGAAACACCATATATTTT. This codes for CASSLSGVGGNTIYF.

This clone is a singleton in its sample. V is TRBV19 and J is TRBJ2-3, with TRBD1 matching 7 bases. There are 14 residues in the CDR3. With 6 bases clipped from V and 1 base from J, the junction kept 4 bases outside the gene matches. The germline V gene has CDR1 LNHDA and CDR2 SQIVND (reference sequence). The CDR3 protein is CASSPGQRTDTQYF. The CDR3 region has the DNA TGTGCCAGTAGCCCGGGACAGCGCACAGATACGCAGTATTTT.

The table lists this clone with a count of one. This chain connects TRBV19 to TRBJ2-2; 11 bases are a match to TRBD2. V lost 8 bases to trimming and J lost 11 bases; unmatched junction nucleotides: 22. Germline CDR1 LNHDA, CDR2 SQIVND (reference sequence). This CDR3 spans 18 amino acids. DNA of the CDR3: TGTGCCAGTCGCCCCCTAGAGGGGCTAGCGGGGGGCCCGGTAGAGCTGTTTTTT. It translates to CASRPLEGLAGGPVELFF.

The chain carries TRBV12-5 and TRBJ2-2; no reliable D call. The V gene's germline CDR1 is LGHNT and CDR2 FRNRAP. This CDR3 has 15 amino acids. V shed 1 base and J shed 5 bases, with 11 bases lying between them. The CDR3 protein is CASGLGLQGTGELFF. CDR3 sequence (DNA): TGTGCTAGTGGTTTGGGACTCCAAGGAACCGGGGAGCTGTTTTTT. The full variable domain, in which reference TRBV12-5 and TRBJ2-2 provide the parts outside the CDR3, is DARVTQTPRHKVTEMGQEVTMRCQPILGHNTVFWYRQTMMQGLELLAYFRNRAPLDDSGMPKDRFSAEMPDATLATLKIQPSEPRDSAVYFCASGLGLQGTGELFFGEGSRLTVL.

The genes are TRBV5-6 and TRBJ1-2; D is unclear. CDR3 length: 13 residues. Trimming shortened V by 3 bases and J by 5 bases, and 11 bases separated the two germline ends. CDR1 SGHDT and CDR2 YYEEEE come from the germline V gene. The CDR3 DNA sequence: TGTGCCAGCAGCTACGGGGAGAATTATGGCTACACCTTC. It specifies CASSYGENYGYTF.

This rearrangement joins TRBV5-6 to TRBJ1-1; no reliable D call. The V gene lost 4 bases and the J gene lost 7 bases, with 11 bases spanning the gap. Germline values: CDR1 SGHDT, CDR2 YYEEEE. This CDR3 comprises 12 residues. CDR3: CASSLGTDEAFF. Written as DNA, the CDR3 is TGTGCCAGCAGCCTAGGAACTGATGAAGCTTTCTTT.

This clone showed up just once. The gene calls are TRBV19 and TRBJ2-2, with D maybe TRBD2 (5 bases). V lost 7 bases and J lost 2, with 17 bases in between. This CDR3 has 16 residues. Per the germline V gene, CDR1 is LNHDA and CDR2 is SQIVND (reference sequence). The DNA of the CDR3 is TGTGCCAGTACAATTCCCCGGACGGGAAACACCGGGGAGCTGTTTTTT. Amino acid sequence: CASTIPRTGNTGELFF.

This chain joins TRBV28 and TRBJ1-6; 9 bases are shared with TRBD1. Per germline, CDR1 MDHEN and CDR2 SYDVKM. With 6 bases clipped from V and 8 bases from J, the junction kept 8 bases outside the gene matches. CDR3 length: 15 residues. The CDR3 DNA reads as TGTGCCAGCAGCGTCCCGGGACAGGGTTATTCACCCCTCCACTTT. As protein: CASSVPGQGYSPLHF. The whole variable domain, remainder taken from reference TRBV28 and TRBJ1-6, is DVKVTQSSRYLVKRTGEKVFLECVQDMDHENMFWYRQDPGLGLRLIYFSYDVKMKEKGDIPEGYSVSREKKERFSLILESASTNQTSMYLCASSVPGQGYSPLHFGNGTRLTVT.

The J gene is TRBJ2-5, the V gene TRBV11-2; TRBD2 matches at 9 bases. The germline V gene has CDR1 SGHAT and CDR2 FQNNGV. V lost 4 bases to trimming and J lost 1 base; unmatched junction nucleotides: 4. The CDR3 has 15 amino acids. DNA of the CDR3: TGTGCCAGCAGCTCCCTAGCGGGGACCCAAGAGACCCAGTACTTC. Amino acid sequence: CASSSLAGTQETQYF. The variable domain in full, with the rest retrieved from reference TRBV11-2 and TRBJ2-5, is EAGVAQSPRYKIIEKRQSVAFWCNPISGHATLYWYQQILGQGPKLLIQFQNNGVVDDSQLPKDRFSAERLKGVDSTLKIQPAKLEDSAVYLCASSSLAGTQETQYFGPGTRLLVL.

The CDR3 spells CSVALFYGYTF. The CDR3 DNA is TGCAGCGTTGCTCTGTTCTATGGCTACACCTTC. The chain couples TRBV29-1 to TRBJ1-2, with D hard to call. CDR1 and CDR2 (germline): SQVTM, ANQGSEA. Trimming removed 4 bases at V and 4 bases at J, with 7 bases between. The length of the CDR3 is 11 residues.

This clone was counted once. The chain has TRBV5-4 and TRBJ1-6, with D possibly TRBD1 on 5 matching bases. Germline V gives CDR1 SGHNT, CDR2 YYREEE (reference sequence). Between the trimmed V and J ends, which lost 0 bases and 0 bases, there was a span of 10 bases. The CDR3 spans 17 residues. The CDR3 bases are TGTGCCAGCAGCTTGGGGGGCTTCAGCTCCTATAATTCACCCCTCCACTTT. Translation gives CASSLGGFSSYNSPLHF.

This clone appeared a single time. This chain uses TRBV28 with TRBJ1-2, with 9 bases lining up with TRBD1. V shed 7 bases and J 6 bases; nucleotides not matched to a gene: 6. The CDR3 is 13 residues long. Germline-derived CDR1 and CDR2 are MDHEN and SYDVKM. The CDR3 region is CASITGGGNGYTF. The DNA for the CDR3 is TGTGCCAGCATAACAGGGGGCGGAAATGGCTACACCTTC.

The table lists this clone with a count of one. Other DNA sequences from this sample encode an identical CDR3 as well. This chain uses TRBV27 with TRBJ2-7; D is perhaps TRBD1 (5 bases). V shed 7 bases and J shed 0 bases, with 10 bases lying between them. Looked up from germline, CDR1 is MNHEY and CDR2 is SMNVEV (reference sequence). This CDR3 spans 13 amino acids. CDR3 nucleotide sequence: TGTGCCAGCACTCCGACAGACTCCTACGAGCAGTACTTC. It yields the protein CASTPTDSYEQYF.